This TCR beta chain stems from a study of response to subunit inactivated influenza vaccine. General study findings and limits: Only a handful of new T cells, the authors suggested, are recruited with each seasonal influenza vaccination.

V lost 10 bases to trimming and J lost 14 bases; unmatched junction nucleotides: 19. The CDR3 is made up of 14 amino acids. CDR1 and CDR2 (germline): SEHNR, FQNEAQ (reference sequence). Each CDR3 protein is one row after TCRdb ran MiXCR on the RT-PCR reads. Altogether hundreds of thousands of distinct CDR3 sequences are present, 10% to 15% being singletons, with the ten largest covering about 10%. This clonotype was counted between two and nine times. The antigen remains unidentified. The chain uses TRBV7-9 and TRBJ1-4; 7 bases are shared with TRBD1. This sequence originates from a man between 50 and 59 years old who received an inactivated influenza vaccine. Sequencing was performed on PBMCs from blood, taken on the day of vaccination. In DNA form, the CDR3 reads TGTGCCACCTGGGTTCAGGGAGCCCGGGACAGCCTGTTTTTT. Translated, it gives CATWVQGARDSLFF.